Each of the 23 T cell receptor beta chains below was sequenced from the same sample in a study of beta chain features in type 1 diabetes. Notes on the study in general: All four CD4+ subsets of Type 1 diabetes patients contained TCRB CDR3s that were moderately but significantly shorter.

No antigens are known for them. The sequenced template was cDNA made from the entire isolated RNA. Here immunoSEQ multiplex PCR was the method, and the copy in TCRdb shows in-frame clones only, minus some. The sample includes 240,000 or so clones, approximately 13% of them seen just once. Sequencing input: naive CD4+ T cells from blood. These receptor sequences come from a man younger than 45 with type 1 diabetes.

The CDR3 coding sequence is TGCGCCAGCAGCCCAGACCCCGTCAGGCTAGGGGCCACTGAAGCTTTCTTT. This sequence encodes CASSPDPVRLGATEAFF. The V gene is TRBV5-1, the J gene TRBJ1-1; a weak D match, TRBD1 (5 bases). Germline loops: CDR1 SGHRS, CDR2 YFSETQ. This CDR3 region has 17 residues. V was shortened by 4 bases and J by 4 bases, with 23 bases between the two germline ends.

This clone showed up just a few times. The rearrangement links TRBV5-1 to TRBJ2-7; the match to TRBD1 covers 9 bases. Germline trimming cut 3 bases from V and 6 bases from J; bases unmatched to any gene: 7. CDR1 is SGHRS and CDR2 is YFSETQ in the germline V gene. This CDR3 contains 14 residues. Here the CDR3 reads CASSWAGTGREQYF. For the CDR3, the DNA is TGCGCCAGCAGCTGGGCCGGGACAGGGCGCGAGCAGTACTTC.

This CDR3 reads CASGPGQPNSPLHF. CDR3 nucleotides: TGTGCCAGCGGCCCGGGACAGCCGAATTCACCCCTCCACTTT. The V and J genes are TRBV7-9 and TRBJ1-6, with 7 positions matching TRBD1. J gave up 7 bases and V 8 bases, and 8 bases lay outside the gene matches. CDR3 length equals 14 residues. In germline, CDR1 is SEHNR, CDR2 FQNEAQ (reference sequence).

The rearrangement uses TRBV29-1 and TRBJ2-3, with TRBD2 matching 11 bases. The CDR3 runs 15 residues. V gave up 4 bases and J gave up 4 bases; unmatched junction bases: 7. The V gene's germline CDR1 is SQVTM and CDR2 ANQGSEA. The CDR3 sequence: CSVAPTSGIADTQYF. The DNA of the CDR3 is TGCAGCGTTGCCCCGACTAGCGGGATCGCAGATACGCAGTATTTT.

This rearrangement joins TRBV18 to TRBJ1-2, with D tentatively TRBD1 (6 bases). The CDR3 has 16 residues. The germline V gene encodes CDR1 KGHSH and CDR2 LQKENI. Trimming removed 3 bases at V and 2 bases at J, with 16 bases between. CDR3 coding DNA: TGTGCCAGCTCACCCCTAACAGGGAAAGGGAACTATGGCTACACCTTC. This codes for CASSPLTGKGNYGYTF.

The CDR3 is CASRVLAPDSYNEQFF. The CDR3 DNA is TGTGCCAGCAGGGTTCTAGCGCCCGACTCCTACAATGAGCAGTTCTTC. The V call is TRBV5-6, the J call TRBJ2-1; D is perhaps TRBD2 (6 bases). The germline V and J ends were trimmed by 5 bases and 0 bases, with 15 bases remaining between them. Germline lookup yields CDR1 SGHDT and CDR2 YYEEEE. This CDR3 has 16 residues.

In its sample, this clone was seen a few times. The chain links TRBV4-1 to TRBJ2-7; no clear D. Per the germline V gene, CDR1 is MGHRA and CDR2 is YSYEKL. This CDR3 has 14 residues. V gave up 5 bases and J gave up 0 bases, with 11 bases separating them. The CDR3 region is CASSVAAISYEQYF. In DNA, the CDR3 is TGCGCCAGCAGCGTGGCAGCGATCTCCTACGAGCAGTACTTC.

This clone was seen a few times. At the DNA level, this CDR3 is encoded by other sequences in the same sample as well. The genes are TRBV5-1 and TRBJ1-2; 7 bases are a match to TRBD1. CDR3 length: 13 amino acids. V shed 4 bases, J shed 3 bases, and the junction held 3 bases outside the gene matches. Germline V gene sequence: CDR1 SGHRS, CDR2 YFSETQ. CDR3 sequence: CASSPTGDYGYTF. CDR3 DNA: TGCGCCAGCAGCCCAACAGGGGACTATGGCTACACCTTC. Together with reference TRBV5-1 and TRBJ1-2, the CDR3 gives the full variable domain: KAGVTQTPRYLIKTRGQQVTLSCSPISGHRSVSWYQQTPGQGLQFLFEYFSETQRNKGNFPGRFSGRQFSNSRSEMNVSTLELGDSALYLCASSPTGDYGYTFGSGTRLTVV.

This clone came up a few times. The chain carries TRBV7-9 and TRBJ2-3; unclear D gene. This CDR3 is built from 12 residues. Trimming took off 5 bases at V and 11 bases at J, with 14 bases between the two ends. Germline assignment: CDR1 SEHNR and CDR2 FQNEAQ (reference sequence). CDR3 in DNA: TGTGCCAGCAGCGTCGACCAGTCGGGGCAGTATTTT. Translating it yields CASSVDQSGQYF. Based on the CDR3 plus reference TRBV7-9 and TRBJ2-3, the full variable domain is DTGVSQNPRHKITKRGQNVTFRCDPISEHNRLYWYRQTLGQGPEFLTYFQNEAQLEKSRLLSDRFSAERPKGSFSTLEIQRTEQGDSAMYLCASSVDQSGQYFGPGTRLTVL.

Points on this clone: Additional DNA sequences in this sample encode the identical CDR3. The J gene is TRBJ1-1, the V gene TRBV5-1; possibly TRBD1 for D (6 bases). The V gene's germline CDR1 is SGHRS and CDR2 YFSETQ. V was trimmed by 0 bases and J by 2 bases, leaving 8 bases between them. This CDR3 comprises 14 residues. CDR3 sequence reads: CASSLEDRNTEAFF. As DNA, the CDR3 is TGCGCCAGCAGCTTGGAGGACAGAAACACTGAAGCTTTCTTT.

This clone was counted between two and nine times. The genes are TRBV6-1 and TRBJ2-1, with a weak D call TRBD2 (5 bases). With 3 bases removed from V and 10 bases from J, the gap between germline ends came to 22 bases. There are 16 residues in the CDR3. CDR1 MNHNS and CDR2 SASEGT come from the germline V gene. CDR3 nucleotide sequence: TGTGCCAGCAGTGATTTGGTGGGAGCCCCGCGGGTAGAGCAGTTCTTC. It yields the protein CASSDLVGAPRVEQFF.

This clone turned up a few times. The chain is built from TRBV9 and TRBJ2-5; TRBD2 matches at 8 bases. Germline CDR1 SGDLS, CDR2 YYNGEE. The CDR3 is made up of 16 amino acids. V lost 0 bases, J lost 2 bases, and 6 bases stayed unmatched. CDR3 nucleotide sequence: TGTGCCAGCAGCGTAGGCAGCGGGGGACTTCAAGAGACCCAGTACTTC. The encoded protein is CASSVGSGGLQETQYF.

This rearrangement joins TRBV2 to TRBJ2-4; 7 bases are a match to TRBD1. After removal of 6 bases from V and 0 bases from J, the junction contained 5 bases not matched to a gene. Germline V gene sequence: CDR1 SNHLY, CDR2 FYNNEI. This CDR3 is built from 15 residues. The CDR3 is CASRETGIAKNIQYF. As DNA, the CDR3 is TGTGCCAGCAGGGAGACAGGGATAGCCAAAAACATTCAGTACTTC.

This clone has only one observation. The DNA of the CDR3 is TGTGCCAGCAGTTACTCGGAAGGGACAGGGATCAAGCCCCAGCATTTT. Protein product: CASSYSEGTGIKPQHF. V and J are TRBV6-6 and TRBJ1-5, with 9 bases aligning to TRBD1. Looked up from germline, CDR1 is MNHNY and CDR2 is SVGAGI (reference sequence). The trim removed 0 bases at V and 8 bases at J, leaving 8 bases unmatched. The CDR3 length is 16 residues.

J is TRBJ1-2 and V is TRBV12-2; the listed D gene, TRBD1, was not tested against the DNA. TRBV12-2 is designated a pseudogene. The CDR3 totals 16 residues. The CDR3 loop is CASRPQRTGGHYGYTF. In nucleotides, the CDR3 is TGTGCAAGTCGCCCCCAAAGGACAGGGGGCCACTATGGCTACACCTTC.

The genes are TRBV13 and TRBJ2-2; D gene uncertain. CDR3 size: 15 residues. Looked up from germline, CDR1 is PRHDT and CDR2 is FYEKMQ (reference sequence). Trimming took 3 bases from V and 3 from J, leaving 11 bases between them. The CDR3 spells CASSFSRQDTGELFF. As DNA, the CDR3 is TGTGCCAGCAGCTTCTCGCGCCAGGACACCGGGGAGCTGTTTTTT.

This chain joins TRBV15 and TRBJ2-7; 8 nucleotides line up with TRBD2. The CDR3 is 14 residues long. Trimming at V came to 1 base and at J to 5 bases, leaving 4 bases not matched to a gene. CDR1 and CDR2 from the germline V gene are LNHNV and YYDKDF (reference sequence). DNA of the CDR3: TGTGCCACCAGCAGAGCGGGACTAGGAGACGAGCAGTACTTC. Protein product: CATSRAGLGDEQYF.

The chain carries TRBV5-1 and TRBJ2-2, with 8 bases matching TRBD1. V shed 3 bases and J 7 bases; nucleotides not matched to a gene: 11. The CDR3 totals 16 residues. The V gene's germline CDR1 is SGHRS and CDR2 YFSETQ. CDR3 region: CASSSRTGTSDGELFF. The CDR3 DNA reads TGCGCCAGCAGCTCAAGGACAGGGACTTCGGACGGGGAGCTGTTTTTT. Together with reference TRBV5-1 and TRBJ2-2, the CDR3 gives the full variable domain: KAGVTQTPRYLIKTRGQQVTLSCSPISGHRSVSWYQQTPGQGLQFLFEYFSETQRNKGNFPGRFSGRQFSNSRSEMNVSTLELGDSALYLCASSSRTGTSDGELFFGEGSRLTVL.

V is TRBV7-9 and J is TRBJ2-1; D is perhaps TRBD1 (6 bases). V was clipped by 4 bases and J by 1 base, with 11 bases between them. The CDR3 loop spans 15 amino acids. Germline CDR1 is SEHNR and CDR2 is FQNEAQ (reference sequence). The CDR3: CASSSDSSSYNEQFF. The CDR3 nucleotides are TGTGCCAGCAGCTCGGACAGCAGTTCCTACAATGAGCAGTTCTTC.

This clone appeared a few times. CDR3 nucleotides: TGCGCCAGCAGCTCGCAGTGGGAGACCCAGTACTTC. This sequence encodes CASSSQWETQYF. V is TRBV5-1 and J is TRBJ2-5, with no clear D. Trimming left V 3 bases short and J 5 bases short, with 8 bases between. CDR3 length equals 12 residues. Germline V gene data show CDR1 as SGHRS and CDR2 as YFSETQ. Based on the CDR3 plus reference TRBV5-1 and TRBJ2-5, the full variable domain is KAGVTQTPRYLIKTRGQQVTLSCSPISGHRSVSWYQQTPGQGLQFLFEYFSETQRNKGNFPGRFSGRQFSNSRSEMNVSTLELGDSALYLCASSSQWETQYFGPGTRLLVL.

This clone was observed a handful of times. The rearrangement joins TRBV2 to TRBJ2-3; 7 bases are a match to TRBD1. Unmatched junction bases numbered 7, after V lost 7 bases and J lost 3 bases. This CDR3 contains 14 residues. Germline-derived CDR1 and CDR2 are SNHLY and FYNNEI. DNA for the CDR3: TGTGCCAGCACCTCGGGACAGTCGACAGATACGCAGTATTTT. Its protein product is CASTSGQSTDTQYF. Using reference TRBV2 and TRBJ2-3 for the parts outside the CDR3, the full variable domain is EPEVTQTPSHQVTQMGQEVILRCVPISNHLYFYWYRQILGQKVEFLVSFYNNEISEKSEIFDDQFSVERPDGSNFTLKIRSTKLEDSAMYFCASTSGQSTDTQYFGPGTRLTVL.

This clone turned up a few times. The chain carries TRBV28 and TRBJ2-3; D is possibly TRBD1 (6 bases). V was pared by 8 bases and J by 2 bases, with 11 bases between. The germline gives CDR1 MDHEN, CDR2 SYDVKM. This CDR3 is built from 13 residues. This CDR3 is CASGRTDTDTQYF. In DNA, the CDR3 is TGTGCCAGCGGCAGGACAGACACAGATACGCAGTATTTT.

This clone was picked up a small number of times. CDR3 coding DNA: TGTGCCAGCAGTAAGGCCGGGGGGGGTCAAGAGACCCAGTACTTC. This encodes CASSKAGGGQETQYF. V and J are TRBV2 and TRBJ2-5, with 8 bases fitting TRBD2. Germline V gives CDR1 SNHLY, CDR2 FYNNEI. Unmatched junction bases numbered 7, after V lost 5 bases and J lost 2 bases. The CDR3 length is 15 residues. The full variable domain, its missing parts supplied by reference TRBV2 and TRBJ2-5, is EPEVTQTPSHQVTQMGQEVILRCVPISNHLYFYWYRQILGQKVEFLVSFYNNEISEKSEIFDDQFSVERPDGSNFTLKIRSTKLEDSAMYFCASSKAGGGQETQYFGPGTRLLVL.